A single sample gave rise to the 11 T cell receptor beta chains below, sequenced in a study of blood T cell repertoires in COVID-19. Sequencing used immunoSEQ multiplex PCR; TCRdb keeps in-frame clones, though not all of them. The sample includes about 140,000 clones, more than 60% of them seen just once. The sequenced material came from peripheral blood. All receptors derive from a woman aged 45-65 years with active or convalescent COVID-19.

V and J are TRBV11-2 and TRBJ1-4, with TRBD1 as a possible D gene (6 bases). CDR3 length: 16 amino acids. The V end lost 7 bases, the J end lost 5 bases, and 20 bases lay between the germline ends. Germline CDR1 SGHAT, CDR2 FQNNGV. CDR3 amino acids: CASTFSMDSENEKLFF. For the CDR3, the DNA is TGTGCCAGCACCTTTTCTATGGACAGCGAAAATGAAAAACTGTTTTTT.

This clone has a single count. The V and J genes are TRBV6-2 or TRBV6-3 and TRBJ2-3; 10 positions match TRBD2. Germline values: CDR1 MNHEY, CDR2 SVGEGT. V shed 4 bases and J 2 bases; nucleotides not matched to a gene: 6. CDR3 length: 16 residues. CDR3 loop: CASSSVLAGITDTQYF. The CDR3 nucleotides are TGTGCCAGCAGTTCTGTACTAGCGGGAATCACAGATACGCAGTATTTT.

The chain is built from TRBV2 and TRBJ1-6; 7 nucleotides line up with TRBD1. CDR1 is SNHLY, CDR2 FYNNEI, per germline. The CDR3 loop spans 19 amino acids. V dropped 5 bases and J dropped 0; count of bases not matched to a gene: 13. CDR3 loop: CASSQATGYLSSYNSPLHF. The CDR3 bases are TGTGCCAGCAGTCAGGCGACAGGGTACCTCAGCTCCTATAATTCACCCCTCCACTTT. The full variable domain, with the rest looked up from reference TRBV2 and TRBJ1-6, is EPEVTQTPSHQVTQMGQEVILRCVPISNHLYFYWYRQILGQKVEFLVSFYNNEISEKSEIFDDQFSVERPDGSNFTLKIRSTKLEDSAMYFCASSQATGYLSSYNSPLHFGNGTRLTVT.

In its sample, this clone ranks as medium-sized. The chain joins TRBV4-1 to TRBJ1-5; the D gene is possibly TRBD1 (6 bases). Deletions cut 7 bases from V and 3 bases from J, with 7 bases between. The CDR3 is 12 amino acids. In germline, CDR1 is MGHRA, CDR2 YSYEKL. The CDR3 nucleotides read TGCGCCAGCAAGGGGGACAATCAGCCCCAGCATTTT. It codes for CASKGDNQPQHF.

This clone turned up a few times. The chain is built from TRBV27 and TRBJ1-5, with 11 nucleotides matching TRBD1. The CDR3 is 13 amino acids. J gave up 9 bases and V 5 bases, and 3 bases lay outside the gene matches. The germline V gene encodes CDR1 MNHEY and CDR2 SMNVEV (reference sequence). The CDR3 region has the DNA TGTGCCAGCAGTCCAGGGACAGGGGGGCCCCAGCATTTT. This translates into CASSPGTGGPQHF.

The J gene is TRBJ1-4, the V gene TRBV10-3; D possibly corresponds to TRBD1 (6 bases). The CDR3 is 13 residues long. The V gene's germline CDR1 is ENHRY and CDR2 SYGVKD. Trimming removed 5 bases at V and 5 bases at J, with 9 bases between. This chain's CDR3 is CAISLGANEKLFF. The DNA for the CDR3 is TGTGCCATCAGTCTGGGGGCCAATGAAAAACTGTTTTTT.

The V call is TRBV6-2 or TRBV6-3, the J call TRBJ2-2, with 11 bases fitting TRBD2. Germline lookup yields CDR1 MNHEY and CDR2 SVGEGT. CDR3 size: 16 residues. V gave up 6 bases and J gave up 8 bases; unmatched junction bases: 11. CDR3 sequence (DNA): TGTGCCAGCAGCCTTACTAGCGGGGGCCTAGCGGGGGAGCTGTTTTTT. It yields the protein CASSLTSGGLAGELFF.

The chain couples TRBV5-5 to TRBJ2-1; 9 bases are shared with TRBD2. V was clipped by 0 bases and J by 5 bases; unmatched bases: 6. This CDR3 contains 16 residues. Germline V gene data show CDR1 as SGHKS and CDR2 as YYEKEE (reference sequence). CDR3: CASSLELAGYNNEQFF. The CDR3, as DNA: TGTGCCAGCAGCTTGGAACTAGCGGGTTACAACAATGAGCAGTTCTTC.

The V and J genes are TRBV28 and TRBJ2-7; a weak D match, TRBD1 (5 bases). This CDR3 has 17 residues. V lost 3 bases and J 3 bases, leaving 21 bases between the germline ends. Germline V gene data show CDR1 as MDHEN and CDR2 as SYDVKM. The CDR3 is CASSFTQGSVGNYEQYF. DNA for the CDR3: TGTGCCAGCAGTTTTACCCAGGGTTCAGTGGGTAACTACGAGCAGTACTTC.

CDR3: CASSYSTGANSPLHF. The CDR3 DNA follows: TGTGCCAGCAGTTACTCGACAGGGGCTAATTCACCCCTCCACTTT. The chain links TRBV6-5 to TRBJ1-6, with TRBD1 identical over 8 bases. The CDR3 sequence is 15 residues long. The trim removed 0 bases at V and 6 bases at J, leaving 1 base unmatched. Germline V gene lookup returns CDR1 MNHEY and CDR2 SVGAGI.

V gene TRBV7-9 combines with J gene TRBJ2-3, with unresolved D. Per germline, CDR1 SEHNR and CDR2 FQNEAQ (reference sequence). The germline V and J ends were trimmed by 5 bases and 9 bases, with 12 bases remaining between them. This CDR3 contains 12 residues. CDR3 nucleotides: TGTGCCAGCAGCGTCCCCCCCCCGACGCAGTATTTT. Translated: CASSVPPPTQYF.